This is a list of T cell receptor beta chains from one sample in a study of blood T cell repertoires in COVID-19. Sequenced by immunoSEQ multiplex PCR; TCRdb stores in-frame clones only, minus some. The sample contains around 220,000 clones, about 88% of which appear only once. Material for sequencing was peripheral blood. The receptors were gathered from a woman aged 50 to 65 with COVID-19, enrolled during active disease. Each CDR3 is given with its conserved first and last residue. D genes are given only for firm matches. Clone sizes are given selectively: once, few, many, or a class where the clone is expanded.

j_call: TRBJ2-3
clone_size: -
d_call: TRBD1
v_call: TRBV5-4
cdr3_aa: CASSRYRTGGTDTQYF
cdr3_nt: TGTGCCAGCAGCCGATACCGGACAGGGGGCACAGATACGCAGTATTTT

j_call: TRBJ2-2
clone_size: -
d_call: -
v_call: TRBV5-4
cdr3_aa: CASSLALANTGELFF
cdr3_nt: TGTGCCAGCAGCCTGGCCCTGGCTAACACCGGGGAGCTGTTTTTT

j_call: TRBJ2-5
clone_size: -
d_call: TRBD1
v_call: TRBV2
cdr3_aa: CASSEAGTGVWRVQETQYF
cdr3_nt: TGTGCCAGCAGTGAAGCGGGGACAGGGGTTTGGAGGGTCCAAGAGACCCAGTACTTC

j_call: TRBJ2-3
clone_size: -
d_call: TRBD1
v_call: TRBV3-1/TRBV3-2
cdr3_aa: CASSQGQGGSTDTQYF
cdr3_nt: TGTGCCAGCAGCCAGGGACAGGGAGGGAGCACAGATACGCAGTATTTT

j_call: TRBJ1-4
clone_size: -
d_call: -
v_call: TRBV5-1
cdr3_aa: CASSLDRASRRPVNEKLFF
cdr3_nt: TGCGCCAGCAGCTTGGATAGAGCTAGCCGGCGACCAGTAAATGAAAAACTGTTTTTT

j_call: TRBJ2-1
clone_size: -
d_call: -
v_call: TRBV27
cdr3_aa: CASSLGGSSYNEQFF
cdr3_nt: TGTGCCAGCAGCCTCGGGGGAAGCTCCTACAATGAGCAGTTCTTC

j_call: TRBJ2-2
clone_size: -
d_call: -
v_call: TRBV4-1
cdr3_aa: CASSQMRAGMNTGELFF
cdr3_nt: TGCGCCAGCAGCCAGATGCGGGCGGGCATGAACACCGGGGAGCTGTTTTTT

j_call: TRBJ2-2
clone_size: -
d_call: TRBD1
v_call: TRBV5-4
cdr3_aa: CASSWAGQGGTGELFF
cdr3_nt: TGTGCCAGCAGCTGGGCGGGACAGGGAGGAACCGGGGAGCTGTTTTTT

j_call: TRBJ2-3
clone_size: -
d_call: -
v_call: TRBV5-1
cdr3_aa: CASSLRQGRRGSDTQYF
cdr3_nt: TGCGCCAGCAGCTTGAGGCAGGGAAGGAGAGGAAGCGATACGCAGTATTTT

j_call: TRBJ1-6
clone_size: many
d_call: TRBD1
v_call: TRBV3-1/TRBV3-2
cdr3_aa: CASSRGTGVLGSLHF
cdr3_nt: TGTGCCAGCAGCCGCGGGACAGGGGTATTGGGTTCCCTCCACTTT

j_call: TRBJ1-2
clone_size: -
d_call: -
v_call: TRBV14
cdr3_aa: CASSQELRGKDGYTF
cdr3_nt: TGTGCCAGCAGCCAAGAATTGAGGGGGAAAGATGGCTACACCTTC

j_call: TRBJ1-2
clone_size: -
d_call: -
v_call: TRBV2
cdr3_aa: CASRDQGNGYTF
cdr3_nt: TGTGCCAGCAGAGACCAGGGAAATGGCTACACCTTC

j_call: TRBJ2-6
clone_size: -
d_call: TRBD1
v_call: TRBV6-2/TRBV6-3
cdr3_aa: CASSSHLDRGLSGANVLTF
cdr3_nt: TGTGCCAGCAGTTCCCACCTGGACAGGGGGCTGTCTGGGGCCAACGTCCTGACTTTC

j_call: TRBJ1-6
clone_size: -
d_call: -
v_call: TRBV12-3/TRBV12-4
cdr3_aa: CASSLYEGSPLHF
cdr3_nt: TGTGCCAGCAGTTTATACGAGGGTTCACCCCTCCACTTT

j_call: TRBJ1-2
clone_size: -
d_call: -
v_call: TRBV28
cdr3_aa: CASRETGTHGYTF
cdr3_nt: TGTGCCAGCAGGGAGACCGGGACACATGGCTACACCTTC

j_call: TRBJ2-1
clone_size: -
d_call: TRBD1
v_call: TRBV5-1
cdr3_aa: CASSLTGGFYNEQFF
cdr3_nt: TGCGCCAGCAGCTTGACAGGGGGGTTTTACAATGAGCAGTTCTTC

j_call: TRBJ2-7
clone_size: -
d_call: -
v_call: TRBV19
cdr3_aa: CASSITASSYEQYF
cdr3_nt: TGTGCCAGTAGTATAACCGCCTCTAGCTACGAGCAGTACTTC

j_call: TRBJ2-3
clone_size: -
d_call: -
v_call: TRBV27
cdr3_aa: CASSLILRTDTQYF
cdr3_nt: TGTGCCAGCAGTTTAATCCTCCGCACAGATACGCAGTATTTT

j_call: TRBJ2-1
clone_size: -
d_call: -
v_call: TRBV27
cdr3_aa: CASSFQGTHNEQFF
cdr3_nt: TGTGCCAGCAGTTTTCAGGGAACCCACAATGAGCAGTTCTTC

j_call: TRBJ2-2
clone_size: -
d_call: -
v_call: TRBV13
cdr3_aa: CASSRGTAFTGELFF
cdr3_nt: TGTGCCAGCAGCCGCGGGACAGCGTTCACCGGGGAGCTGTTTTTT

j_call: TRBJ1-2
clone_size: -
d_call: -
v_call: TRBV5-8
cdr3_aa: CASPLEDLRHGYTF
cdr3_nt: TGTGCCAGCCCCCTCGAAGACCTCAGGCATGGCTACACCTTC

j_call: TRBJ2-2
clone_size: -
d_call: TRBD1
v_call: TRBV7-6
cdr3_aa: CASSLTGASSGELFF
cdr3_nt: TGTGCCAGCAGCTTGACAGGGGCCTCTTCCGGGGAGCTGTTTTTT

j_call: TRBJ1-1
clone_size: -
d_call: -
v_call: TRBV29-1
cdr3_aa: CSVDPGSGEAFF
cdr3_nt: TGCAGCGTTGACCCCGGTTCGGGTGAAGCTTTCTTT

j_call: TRBJ2-1
clone_size: -
d_call: -
v_call: TRBV9
cdr3_aa: CASSVVGEPLGNEQFF
cdr3_nt: TGTGCCAGCAGCGTAGTGGGCGAACCTTTAGGCAATGAGCAGTTCTTC

j_call: TRBJ2-7
clone_size: -
d_call: -
v_call: TRBV24-1
cdr3_aa: CATSDGSGSYEQYF
cdr3_nt: TGTGCCACCAGTGATGGATCGGGTTCCTACGAGCAGTACTTC

j_call: TRBJ1-1
clone_size: -
d_call: TRBD1
v_call: TRBV6-2/TRBV6-3
cdr3_aa: CASSRQGVNTEAFF
cdr3_nt: TGTGCCAGCAGCCGACAGGGGGTGAACACTGAAGCTTTCTTT

j_call: TRBJ2-3
clone_size: -
d_call: -
v_call: TRBV20-1
cdr3_aa: CSASRPRRGDTQYF
cdr3_nt: TGCAGTGCTAGTCGGCCCCGGAGGGGAGATACGCAGTATTTT

j_call: TRBJ1-1
clone_size: few
d_call: -
v_call: TRBV12-5
cdr3_aa: CASGSAGHRGAFF
cdr3_nt: TGTGCTAGTGGTTCAGCGGGACACCGGGGAGCTTTCTTT

j_call: TRBJ2-7
clone_size: -
d_call: TRBD1
v_call: TRBV5-1
cdr3_aa: CASSPAGTGAYEQYF
cdr3_nt: TGCGCCAGCAGCCCGGCGGGGACAGGGGCCTACGAGCAGTACTTC

j_call: TRBJ2-7
clone_size: -
d_call: -
v_call: TRBV28
cdr3_aa: CAITIDSSYEQYF
cdr3_nt: TGTGCCATTACGATCGACAGCTCCTACGAGCAGTACTTC

j_call: TRBJ1-5
clone_size: once
d_call: TRBD1
v_call: TRBV2
cdr3_aa: CASSTRDRGLYSNQPQHF
cdr3_nt: TGTGCCAGCAGTACCCGGGACAGGGGGCTCTATAGTAATCAGCCCCAGCATTTT

j_call: TRBJ2-2
clone_size: -
d_call: TRBD1
v_call: TRBV18
cdr3_aa: CASSPRQGAAGELFF
cdr3_nt: TGTGCCAGCTCACCGAGGCAGGGGGCAGCCGGGGAGCTGTTTTTT

j_call: TRBJ1-1
clone_size: -
d_call: -
v_call: TRBV19
cdr3_aa: CASSISFSTGFNTEAFF
cdr3_nt: TGTGCCAGTAGTATATCCTTCTCGACAGGCTTTAACACTGAAGCTTTCTTT

j_call: TRBJ2-1
clone_size: -
d_call: TRBD1
v_call: TRBV19
cdr3_aa: CASERQGANGGEQFF
cdr3_nt: TGTGCCTCTGAAAGACAGGGGGCTAATGGTGGTGAGCAGTTCTTC

j_call: TRBJ1-1
clone_size: -
d_call: -
v_call: TRBV21-1
cdr3_aa: CASPGVLNTEAFF
cdr3_nt: TGTGCCAGCCCCGGGGTGCTGAACACTGAAGCTTTCTTT

j_call: TRBJ1-2
clone_size: -
d_call: -
v_call: TRBV29-1
cdr3_aa: CSVEDLSGPHGYTF
cdr3_nt: TGCAGCGTTGAAGATCTCTCAGGGCCCCATGGCTACACCTTC

j_call: TRBJ2-6
clone_size: -
d_call: -
v_call: TRBV5-1
cdr3_aa: CASTEVAGASSGANVLTF
cdr3_nt: TGCGCCAGCACCGAGGTGGCAGGGGCAAGCTCTGGGGCCAACGTCCTGACTTTC

j_call: TRBJ2-7
clone_size: once
d_call: TRBD2
v_call: TRBV7-3
cdr3_aa: CASSLTSSGGAGAYEQYF
cdr3_nt: TGTGCCAGCAGCTTAACGTCGTCGGGAGGGGCGGGTGCCTACGAGCAGTACTTC

j_call: TRBJ1-3
clone_size: -
d_call: -
v_call: TRBV12-5
cdr3_aa: CASGPRGGPGNTIYF
cdr3_nt: TGTGCTAGTGGGCCGAGGGGAGGTCCTGGAAACACCATATATTTT

j_call: TRBJ1-5
clone_size: -
d_call: -
v_call: TRBV11-2
cdr3_aa: CASSLGGVVPQHF
cdr3_nt: TGTGCCAGCAGCCTGGGAGGGGTAGTGCCCCAGCATTTT

j_call: TRBJ2-3
clone_size: -
d_call: -
v_call: TRBV9
cdr3_aa: CASSVGGRGRTDTQYF
cdr3_nt: TGTGCCAGCAGCGTAGGTGGGCGGGGACGCACAGATACGCAGTATTTT

j_call: TRBJ2-2
clone_size: -
d_call: TRBD1
v_call: TRBV11-3
cdr3_aa: CASSPGQDLGELFF
cdr3_nt: TGTGCCAGCAGCCCGGGACAGGACCTCGGGGAGCTGTTTTTT

j_call: TRBJ1-1
clone_size: -
d_call: TRBD1
v_call: TRBV27
cdr3_aa: CASSLSQGGNTEAFF
cdr3_nt: TGTGCCAGCAGTTTATCACAGGGGGGGAACACTGAAGCTTTCTTT

j_call: TRBJ2-2
clone_size: -
d_call: -
v_call: TRBV30
cdr3_aa: CAWRQFNTGELFF
cdr3_nt: TGTGCCTGGAGACAGTTTAACACCGGGGAGCTGTTTTTT

j_call: TRBJ2-3
clone_size: -
d_call: TRBD2
v_call: TRBV2
cdr3_aa: CASSPSGGAGDTQYF
cdr3_nt: TGTGCCAGCAGCCCTAGCGGGGGGGCCGGGGATACGCAGTATTTT

j_call: TRBJ2-3
clone_size: once
d_call: TRBD2
v_call: TRBV19
cdr3_aa: CAISPGLVGSDTQYF
cdr3_nt: TGTGCCATTTCGCCGGGACTAGTGGGTTCAGATACGCAGTATTTT

j_call: TRBJ1-5
clone_size: -
d_call: -
v_call: TRBV19
cdr3_aa: CASSIRTENQPQHF
cdr3_nt: TGTGCCAGTAGTATCAGGACAGAGAATCAGCCCCAGCATTTT

j_call: TRBJ1-6
clone_size: -
d_call: -
v_call: TRBV19
cdr3_aa: CASSALQEVTSPLHF
cdr3_nt: TGTGCCAGTAGTGCTCTTCAGGAGGTTACTTCACCCCTCCACTTT

j_call: TRBJ2-6
clone_size: -
d_call: -
v_call: TRBV3-1/TRBV3-2
cdr3_aa: CASRQQGTGANVLTF
cdr3_nt: TGTGCCAGCAGGCAACAGGGAACTGGGGCCAACGTCCTGACTTTC

j_call: TRBJ2-1
clone_size: -
d_call: -
v_call: TRBV27
cdr3_aa: CASRGDLPDEQFF
cdr3_nt: TGTGCCAGCAGGGGGGACTTACCAGACGAGCAGTTCTTC

j_call: TRBJ1-3
clone_size: -
d_call: -
v_call: TRBV6-6
cdr3_aa: CASSYSGVGNTIYF
cdr3_nt: TGTGCCAGCAGTTACTCAGGGGTCGGAAACACCATATATTTT

j_call: TRBJ1-4
clone_size: -
d_call: -
v_call: TRBV5-6
cdr3_aa: CASSSRGWGEKLFF
cdr3_nt: TGTGCCAGCAGCTCCAGGGGATGGGGTGAAAAACTGTTTTTT

j_call: TRBJ1-3
clone_size: -
d_call: TRBD1
v_call: TRBV11-3
cdr3_aa: CASSLRQGRLGNTIYF
cdr3_nt: TGTGCCAGCAGCTTACGACAGGGCCGATTAGGAAACACCATATATTTT

j_call: TRBJ2-7
clone_size: once
d_call: TRBD2
v_call: TRBV15
cdr3_aa: CATSRDGGYPNYEQYF
cdr3_nt: TGTGCCACCAGCAGAGACGGGGGGTACCCCAACTACGAGCAGTACTTC

j_call: TRBJ1-2
clone_size: -
d_call: -
v_call: TRBV7-8
cdr3_aa: CASSLKQGSGYGYTF
cdr3_nt: TGTGCCAGCAGCTTAAAACAGGGATCGGGCTATGGCTACACCTTC

j_call: TRBJ2-1
clone_size: once
d_call: -
v_call: TRBV12-3/TRBV12-4
cdr3_aa: CASTYSYNEQFF
cdr3_nt: TGTGCCAGCACCTACTCCTACAATGAGCAGTTCTTC

j_call: TRBJ1-1
clone_size: many
d_call: -
v_call: TRBV4-3
cdr3_aa: CASSRTTANTEAFF
cdr3_nt: TGCGCCAGCAGCCGCACGACAGCGAACACTGAAGCTTTCTTT

j_call: TRBJ2-3
clone_size: -
d_call: TRBD2
v_call: TRBV28
cdr3_aa: CASSPRGSGGTDTQYF
cdr3_nt: TGTGCCAGCAGCCCAAGGGGTAGCGGGGGCACAGATACGCAGTATTTT

j_call: TRBJ1-6
clone_size: -
d_call: -
v_call: TRBV9
cdr3_aa: CASSVESIGSPLHF
cdr3_nt: TGTGCCAGCAGCGTAGAGAGTATCGGTTCACCCCTCCACTTT

j_call: TRBJ2-6
clone_size: -
d_call: -
v_call: TRBV2
cdr3_aa: CASSGGQPGANVLTF
cdr3_nt: TGTGCCAGCAGCGGAGGGCAGCCGGGGGCCAACGTCCTGACTTTC